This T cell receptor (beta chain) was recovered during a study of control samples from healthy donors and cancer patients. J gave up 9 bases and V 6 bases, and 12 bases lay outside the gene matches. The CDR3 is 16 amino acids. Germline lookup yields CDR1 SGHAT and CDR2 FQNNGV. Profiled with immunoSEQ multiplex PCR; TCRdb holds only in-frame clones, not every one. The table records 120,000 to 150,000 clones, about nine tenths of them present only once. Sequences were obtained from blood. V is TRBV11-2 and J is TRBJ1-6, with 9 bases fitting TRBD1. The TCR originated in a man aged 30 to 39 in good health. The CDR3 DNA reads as TGTGCCAGCAGTTCCAACAGGGGGCGGTTGGGTTCACCCCTCCACTTT. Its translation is CASSSNRGRLGSPLHF.